The source of this TCR beta chain is a study of CD8 T cells in Susac syndrome. The CDR3 has 15 amino acids. The V end was cut by 5 bases, the J end by 0 bases, with 14 bases between. Germline V gives CDR1 SGHTA, CDR2 FQGNSA. An amount of RNA that ranged from roughly 0.5 to 1 ug was reverse transcribed with random hexamers. TCRdb ran MiXCR on the immunoSEQ multiplex PCR reads and lists one entry per CDR3 protein. The sample carries around 170,000 distinct CDR3 sequences, around 90% recorded once. V and J are TRBV7-2 and TRBJ2-7; a possible D gene is TRBD1 (6 bases). The sequenced sample consisted of CD4+ T cells from PBMCs. This receptor was obtained from a human donor in good health. The chain's CDR3 is CASSITGRVSYEQYF. The CDR3 DNA is TGTGCCAGCAGCATAACAGGGCGAGTCTCCTACGAGCAGTACTTC.